The following is a TCR beta chain sequence with its context. Its specificity is not known. This sample is drawn from a study of T cell responses to AZD1222 COVID-19 vaccine. V lost 6 bases to trimming and J lost 5 bases, with 23 bases between them. The CDR3 loop spans 15 amino acids. Per germline, CDR1 SQVTM and CDR2 ANQGSEA. TCRdb's table, derived via immunoSEQ multiplex PCR, lists solely in-frame clones and lacks some. The data contain tens of thousands of clones, roughly 88% of them singletons. Study conclusions and caveats: Dominant CD4 TCR responses targeted spike regions 160-218 and 743-854. Epitopes outside B.1.351 and B.1.1.7 mutated regions reportedly drew nearly half of spike TCRs.

V and J are TRBV29-1 and TRBJ2-7; a weak D match, TRBD2 (6 bases). This receptor was obtained from an adult in good health. The source material was peripheral blood, sampled on day 0 of AZD1222 vaccination. The CDR3 coding sequence is TGCAGCGTGGACACGGGGGAAAGAATAGATCACGAGCAGTACTTC. Translated: CSVDTGERIDHEQYF.